This T cell receptor beta chain appears in the sequencing data of a study of naive and memory T cell subsets. Four PCR rounds used nested alpha and beta constant region primers plus the SP2 primer. A single record per CDR3 protein comes from TCRdb applying MiXCR to the UMI-ligation and nested PCR reads. The profile shows more than 30,000 distinct CDR3 sequences, approximately 7.1% of them singletons. Regarding treatment: skin biopsy from PPD injection site in Mantoux-positive individual. TCR cDNA received a 3' ligated oligonucleotide that carried a UMI. CDR3 length: 17 residues. Unmatched junction bases numbered 10, after V lost 5 bases and J lost 0 bases. CDR1 SGHVS and CDR2 FQNEAQ come from the germline V gene.

This receptor was taken from an adult in good health. Sequenced material: skin, taken from a tuberculin skin test site. The genes are TRBV7-8 and TRBJ1-5; TRBD1 agrees at 7 bases. CDR3 amino acids: CASSPSFQGDSNQPQHF. CDR3 nucleotide sequence: TGTGCCAGCAGCCCAAGCTTCCAGGGGGATAGCAATCAGCCCCAGCATTTT.